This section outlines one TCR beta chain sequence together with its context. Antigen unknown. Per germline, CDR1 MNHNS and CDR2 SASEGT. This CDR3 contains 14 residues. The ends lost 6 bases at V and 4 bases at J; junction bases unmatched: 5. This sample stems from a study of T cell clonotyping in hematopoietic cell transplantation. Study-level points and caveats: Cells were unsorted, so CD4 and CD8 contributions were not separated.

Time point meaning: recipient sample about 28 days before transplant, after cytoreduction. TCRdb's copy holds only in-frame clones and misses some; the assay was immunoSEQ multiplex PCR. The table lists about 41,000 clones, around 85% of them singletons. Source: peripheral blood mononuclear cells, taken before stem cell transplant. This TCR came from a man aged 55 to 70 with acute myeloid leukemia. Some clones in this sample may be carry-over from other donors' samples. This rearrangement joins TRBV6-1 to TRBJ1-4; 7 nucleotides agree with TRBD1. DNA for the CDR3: TGTGCCAGCAGGAGAGGGACAGTTAATGAAAAACTGTTTTTT. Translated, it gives CASRRGTVNEKLFF.